This record concerns one TCR beta chain sequence. Its antigen is still unknown. Expressed TCRB transcripts were sequenced because the isolated RNA had all been reverse transcribed beforehand. Sequenced by immunoSEQ multiplex PCR; TCRdb stores in-frame clones only, minus some. The sample has hundreds of thousands of clones, around 68% seen once. The V end was cut by 5 bases, the J end by 3 bases, with 10 bases between. The length of the CDR3 is 12 residues. Germline V gene sequence: CDR1 SQVTM, CDR2 ANQGSEA. This entry comes from a study of beta chain features in type 1 diabetes. General study results and limits: Insertions were fewer and deletions more numerous at VDJ junctions in type 1 diabetes patients. Researchers cautioned that cDNA sequencing could over-represent cells with high TCR expression. Unsettled here was the matter of whether HLA type influences TCRB rearrangement.

The chain links TRBV29-1 to TRBJ1-2; no reliable D call. Specimen: naive CD4+ T cells from blood. The TCR comes from a man aged 25-40 years in good health. This CDR3 is CSVLRRDYGYTF. The CDR3 coding sequence is TGCAGCGTTCTGAGGCGGGACTATGGCTACACCTTC.